This passage covers 12 T cell receptor beta chains from one sample sequenced in a study of monozygotic twins with inflammatory bowel disease. TCRdb re-called the 5' RACE reads and catalogs CDR3 proteins one per entry, DNA excluded. The ten top clones account for approximately 2%, within a sample of roughly 330,000 distinct CDR3 sequences. Sample: blood. The receptors stem from a human donor with ulcerative colitis or Crohn's disease, or a healthy co-twin of an affected twin (not recorded which).

The V gene is TRBV7-9, the J gene TRBJ1-2; TCRdb's D call of TRBD1 is untestable without DNA. The CDR3 is made up of 15 amino acids. CDR1 and CDR2 from the germline V gene are SEHNR and FQNEAQ (reference sequence). CDR3 sequence: CASSLADSINYGYTF.

The gene calls are TRBV20-1 and TRBJ2-3; lacking DNA, the TRBD2 call made by TCRdb goes unchecked. The germline CDR1 and CDR2 sequences are DFQATT and SNEGSKA (reference sequence). The CDR3 runs 13 residues. The CDR3 loop reads CSALTSGTDTQYF.

The chain recombines TRBV3-1 with TRBJ2-2. The CDR3 runs to 15 residues. CDR1 and CDR2 (germline): LGHDT, YNNKEL (reference sequence). CDR3 amino acids: CASSQKPTNTGELFF.

The chain employs TRBV5-1 and TRBJ2-3; the D call from TCRdb, TRBD2, cannot be confirmed without DNA. The CDR3 has 15 amino acids. Germline CDR1 reads SGHRS; CDR2 reads YFSETQ. CDR3: CASSPVAGSTDTQYF.

The CDR3 sequence is CASSRTGAAYEQYF. The chain combines TRBV12-3 or TRBV12-4 with TRBJ2-7; checking the TCRdb D call of TRBD1 is not possible without DNA. The CDR3 length is 14 residues.

The V call is TRBV11-2, the J call TRBJ2-3. Germline V gives CDR1 SGHAT, CDR2 FQNNGV. The CDR3 is 14 amino acids. CDR3 sequence reads: CASSGKAVGDTQYF.

CDR3 region: CASSFFGSNEKLFF. J is TRBJ1-4 and V is TRBV12-3 or TRBV12-4. The CDR3 sequence is 14 residues long.

V is TRBV7-2 and J is TRBJ1-5. CDR1 is SGHTA, CDR2 FQGNSA, per germline. CDR3 size: 11 residues. The CDR3 is CASSSNQPQHF.

This chain uses TRBV7-9 with TRBJ2-7; as DNA is missing, the TRBD2 call by TCRdb cannot be tested. CDR1 and CDR2 (germline): SEHNR, FQNEAQ (reference sequence). The CDR3 runs to 15 residues. CDR3 protein: CASSLGSLAGYEQYF.

The chain recombines TRBV5-1 with TRBJ2-1; the D call of TRBD1 rests on TCRdb alone, since no DNA is present to check it. Germline V lookup: CDR1 SGHRS, CDR2 YFSETQ. This CDR3 is built from 15 residues. CDR3 amino acids: CASSLEGQGAWEQFF.

The rearrangement uses TRBV7-2 and TRBJ2-3; TCRdb selects TRBD1, and the lack of DNA leaves this call unchecked. CDR1 is SGHTA and CDR2 is FQGNSA in the germline V gene. The CDR3 extends over 15 amino acids. CDR3 in amino acids: CASSFRGLGTDTQYF. The full variable domain, completed using reference TRBV7-2 and TRBJ2-3, is GAGVSQSPSNKVTEKGKDVELRCDPISGHTALYWYRQSLGQGLEFLIYFQGNSAPDKSGLPSDRFSAERTGGSVSTLTIQRTQQEDSAVYLCASSFRGLGTDTQYFGPGTRLTVL.

V gene TRBV2 combines with J gene TRBJ1-3; TCRdb calls TRBD1, which cannot be checked without DNA. This CDR3 spans 15 amino acids. The germline V gene encodes CDR1 SNHLY and CDR2 FYNNEI. The CDR3 loop reads CASSEQGSTGNTIYF.